The 32 T cell receptor beta chains below come from one sample, sequenced in a study of yellow fever vaccine responses in identical twins. One entry per CDR3 protein, called by TCRdb with MiXCR from the RT-PCR reads. The sample holds under 20,000 distinct CDR3 sequences, about 65% seen once. This specimen was T cells from blood (PBMCs), unsorted or a sorted subset (not recorded which), taken before or after yellow fever vaccination (not recorded which). These receptors were collected from a woman aged 18-29 years who received the yellow fever vaccine.

This clonotype was seen a few times. This chain joins TRBV4-2 and TRBJ1-2; no clear D gene. In germline, CDR1 is LGHNA, CDR2 YNFKEQ. The CDR3 runs 12 residues. V was shortened by 4 bases and J by 7 bases, with 10 bases between the two germline ends. CDR3: CASSPAYGGYTF. In nucleotides, the CDR3 is TGTGCCAGCAGCCCCGCCTACGGTGGCTACACCTTC.

V is TRBV7-9 and J is TRBJ1-2; D unresolved. Between the trimmed V and J ends, which lost 8 bases and 2 bases, there was a span of 6 bases. Per the germline V gene, CDR1 is SEHNR and CDR2 is FQNEAQ (reference sequence). The CDR3 runs to 11 residues. DNA of the CDR3: TGTGCCAGCCAGCAGAACTATGGCTACACCTTC. Its protein is CASQQNYGYTF.

This chain joins TRBV20-1 and TRBJ2-1; TRBD2 aligns across 11 bases. V lost 3 bases, J lost 4 bases, and 5 bases stayed unmatched. The CDR3 covers 15 residues. CDR1 DFQATT and CDR2 SNEGSKA come from the germline V gene (reference sequence). The chain's CDR3 is CSASKGTSGYNEQFF. The CDR3 coding sequence is TGCAGTGCTAGTAAGGGGACTAGCGGATACAATGAGCAGTTCTTC.

This clonotype occurred a few times. The V and J genes are TRBV18 and TRBJ2-7; a weak D match, TRBD2 (5 bases). Germline V lookup: CDR1 KGHSH, CDR2 LQKENI. V was cut by 2 bases and J by 2 bases, with 10 bases left in between. This CDR3 comprises 14 residues. DNA of the CDR3: TGTGCCAGCTCACCAGGAGCGGAAGCCTACGAGCAGTACTTC. Translating gives CASSPGAEAYEQYF.

The chain has TRBV5-6 and TRBJ2-2, with D possibly being TRBD2 (6 bases). This CDR3 region has 14 residues. The V end lost 2 bases, the J end lost 5 bases, and 10 bases lay between the germline ends. Germline lookup yields CDR1 SGHDT and CDR2 YYEEEE. The CDR3 nucleotides are TGTGCCAGCAGCTTTCCGGGAGCAACCGGGGAGCTGTTTTTT. Protein: CASSFPGATGELFF.

The V and J genes are TRBV29-1 and TRBJ1-1; D is uncertain. Germline V CDR1 and CDR2: SQVTM, ANQGSEA. The CDR3 totals 10 residues. V lost 3 bases and J lost 8, with 7 bases in between. CDR3 in amino acids: CSVDMGEAFF. As DNA, the CDR3 is TGCAGCGTTGACATGGGGGAAGCTTTCTTT.

This chain joins TRBV5-1 and TRBJ2-2, with a possible D match to TRBD1 (5 bases). V lost 4 bases, J lost 6 bases, and 13 bases lay in between. Germline V gives CDR1 SGHRS, CDR2 YFSETQ. There are 14 residues in the CDR3. Here the CDR3 reads CASSLFQGPGELFF. In DNA form, the CDR3 reads TGCGCCAGCAGCCTATTCCAGGGTCCCGGGGAGCTGTTTTTT.

This clonotype was found a few times. This sequence joins TRBV7-3 and TRBJ2-1; 10 bases agree with TRBD2. The CDR3 is 15 amino acids. V was clipped by 5 bases and J by 3 bases; unmatched bases: 4. Germline CDR1 is SGHTA and CDR2 is FQGTGA. The CDR3 DNA is TGTGCCAGCAGCCCAGGACTAGCGGTCTACAATGAGCAGTTCTTC. It is translated as CASSPGLAVYNEQFF.

This clonotype was seen a handful of times. J is TRBJ1-4 and V is TRBV19; tentatively, D is TRBD1 (6 bases). Germline loops: CDR1 LNHDA, CDR2 SQIVND (reference sequence). Between the trimmed V and J ends, which lost 6 bases and 0 bases, there was a span of 14 bases. CDR3 length equals 16 residues. The CDR3 coding sequence is TGTGCCAGTAGGACGGACAGCTATCCAACTAATGAAAAACTGTTTTTT. Amino acids: CASRTDSYPTNEKLFF.

The chain links TRBV15 to TRBJ2-3; D might be TRBD2 (5 bases). The CDR3 is 15 residues long. V dropped 9 bases and J dropped 0 bases, with 16 bases sitting between them. CDR1 LNHNV and CDR2 YYDKDF come from the germline V gene (reference sequence). The CDR3 loop reads CATAVRGTSTDTQYF. CDR3 DNA: TGTGCCACTGCAGTCCGGGGAACTAGCACAGATACGCAGTATTTT. Full variable domain (outside the CDR3, taken from reference TRBV15 and TRBJ2-3): DAMVIQNPRYQVTQFGKPVTLSCSQTLNHNVMYWYQQKSSQAPKLLFHYYDKDFNNEADTPDNFQSRRPNTSFCFLDIRSPGLGDTAMYLCATAVRGTSTDTQYFGPGTRLTVL.

The sample holds a few counts of this clonotype. The rearrangement joins TRBV15 to TRBJ2-1; D may match TRBD1 or TRBD2 (6 bases each). The CDR3 is 15 amino acids. With 1 base removed from V and 8 bases from J, the gap between germline ends came to 15 bases. The germline gives CDR1 LNHNV, CDR2 YYDKDF (reference sequence). The CDR3 is CATSRASGGFYEQFF. For the CDR3, the DNA is TGTGCCACCAGCAGAGCATCCGGGGGCTTCTATGAGCAGTTCTTC.

The chain carries TRBV7-9 and TRBJ1-4; unclear D gene. The CDR3 sequence is 13 residues long. Germline assignment: CDR1 SEHNR and CDR2 FQNEAQ (reference sequence). Trimming took off 4 bases at V and 5 bases at J, with 8 bases between the two ends. DNA for the CDR3: TGTGCCAGCAGCTCTTCGGGAAATGAAAAACTGTTTTTT. Translating gives CASSSSGNEKLFF. The entire variable domain, with the rest obtained from reference TRBV7-9 and TRBJ1-4, is as follows: DTGVSQNPRHKITKRGQNVTFRCDPISEHNRLYWYRQTLGQGPEFLTYFQNEAQLEKSRLLSDRFSAERPKGSFSTLEIQRTEQGDSAMYLCASSSSGNEKLFFGSGTQLSVL.

The rearrangement joins TRBV2 to TRBJ2-2, with no clear D. The CDR3 sequence is 15 residues long. CDR1 and CDR2 (germline): SNHLY, FYNNEI. Trimming took off 8 bases at V and 8 bases at J, with 21 bases between the two ends. The CDR3 loop reads CASGPNDSNPGELFF. In DNA, the CDR3 is TGTGCCAGCGGACCCAATGACTCCAACCCGGGGGAGCTGTTTTTT.

This CDR3 reads CASGTTEKDTQYF. CDR3 nucleotide sequence: TGCGCCAGCGGGACTACGGAGAAGGATACGCAGTATTTT. V and J are TRBV5-1 and TRBJ2-3; 7 bases line up with TRBD2. V was pared by 7 bases and J by 6 bases, with 8 bases of the junction left unmatched. Germline-derived CDR1 and CDR2 are SGHRS and YFSETQ. The CDR3 contains 13 residues.

V and J are TRBV11-3 and TRBJ2-3, with D tentatively TRBD1 or TRBD2 (5 bases each). V was trimmed by 4 bases and J by 4 bases, leaving 18 bases between them. CDR1 is SGHNT and CDR2 is YENEEA in the germline V gene. This CDR3 contains 16 residues. The DNA for the CDR3 is TGTGCCAGCAGCTCCCACGGGGCAGGGCGAGCAGATACGCAGTATTTT. Encoded protein: CASSSHGAGRADTQYF.

DNA for the CDR3: TGTGCCAGCACCCCAAGGGGACCCCACGAGCAGTACTTC. Translating it yields CASTPRGPHEQYF. This chain joins TRBV11-3 and TRBJ2-7; D may match TRBD1 or TRBD2 (5 bases each). V was cut by 7 bases and J by 5 bases, with 15 bases left in between. Germline CDR1 reads SGHNT; CDR2 reads YENEEA. The CDR3 is 13 amino acids.

This clonotype appeared once. The V and J genes are TRBV12-3 or TRBV12-4 and TRBJ2-5; D gene ambiguous. Trimming removed 5 bases from V and 5 bases from J, with 6 bases in between. This CDR3 region has 11 residues. CDR3 residues: CASSDSETQYF. Written as DNA, the CDR3 is TGTGCCAGCAGTGATTCGGAGACCCAGTACTTC.

This sequence joins TRBV5-4 and TRBJ2-1, with 8 bases that match TRBD2. The length of the CDR3 is 18 residues. The germline gives CDR1 SGHNT, CDR2 YYREEE (reference sequence). The V segment lost 0 bases and the J segment 3 bases; nucleotides outside the gene matches: 11. CDR3 protein: CASSLDIRTSIYYNEQFF. The CDR3 nucleotides are TGTGCCAGCAGCTTGGATATCAGGACTAGCATATACTACAATGAGCAGTTCTTC.

This sequence joins TRBV3-1 and TRBJ1-2; D is undetermined. Trimming shortened V by 1 base and J by 8 bases, and 5 bases separated the two germline ends. This CDR3 is built from 11 residues. Germline V lookup: CDR1 LGHDT, CDR2 YNNKEL (reference sequence). This chain's CDR3 is CASSQASGYTF. The CDR3 DNA reads as TGTGCCAGCAGCCAAGCATCCGGCTACACCTTC.

Only a few counts were recorded for this clonotype. This rearrangement joins TRBV2 to TRBJ2-1; 9 nucleotides agree with TRBD2. The CDR3 has 16 amino acids. The germline gives CDR1 SNHLY, CDR2 FYNNEI. The J segment lost 7 bases and the V segment lost 4 bases, leaving 11 bases of the junction unmatched. DNA for the CDR3: TGTGCCAGCAGTGGGGCAGCGGGGGGACCACAGAATGAGCAGTTCTTC. It translates to CASSGAAGGPQNEQFF.

This clonotype was picked up a small number of times. V usage is TRBV5-1 and J usage is TRBJ2-1, with 10 bases matching TRBD1. Germline V gene sequence: CDR1 SGHRS, CDR2 YFSETQ. The CDR3 consists of 14 residues. Trimming took 2 bases from V and 7 from J; bases not matched to a gene: 3. The CDR3 bases are TGCGCCAGCAGCTTTTGGACAGGGGGGAATGAGCAGTTCTTC. Translation gives CASSFWTGGNEQFF. Together with reference TRBV5-1 and TRBJ2-1, the CDR3 gives the full variable domain: KAGVTQTPRYLIKTRGQQVTLSCSPISGHRSVSWYQQTPGQGLQFLFEYFSETQRNKGNFPGRFSGRQFSNSRSEMNVSTLELGDSALYLCASSFWTGGNEQFFGPGTRLTVL.

V usage is TRBV2 and J usage is TRBJ2-4, with D maybe TRBD2 (6 bases). The CDR3 has 15 residues. Germline V gene data show CDR1 as SNHLY and CDR2 as FYNNEI. The V gene lost 2 bases and the J gene lost 8 bases, with 16 bases spanning the gap. The CDR3 nucleotides read TGTGCCAGCAGTGAATGGGGGAGGCCTGAGGACATTCAGTACTTC. Translation: CASSEWGRPEDIQYF.

The chain has TRBV20-1 and TRBJ1-2; TRBD1 might be the D (5 bases). Trimming shortened V by 6 bases and J by 7 bases, and 12 bases separated the two germline ends. The germline V gene has CDR1 DFQATT and CDR2 SNEGSKA (reference sequence). The CDR3 length is 11 residues. The CDR3 DNA sequence: TGCAGTGCGCGAACGGGGGGTGGCTACACCTTC. This encodes CSARTGGGYTF.

The chain carries TRBV29-1 and TRBJ1-1; maybe TRBD1 (6 bases). With 4 bases removed from V and 0 bases from J, the gap between germline ends came to 9 bases. The length of the CDR3 is 13 residues. The germline gives CDR1 SQVTM, CDR2 ANQGSEA. The CDR3 here is CSVAGGLNTEAFF. Written as DNA, the CDR3 is TGCAGCGTTGCCGGGGGCCTGAACACTGAAGCTTTCTTT.

This chain joins TRBV21-1 and TRBJ2-7; TRBD1, as called in the table, went unchecked against the DNA. TRBV21-1 corresponds to a pseudogene. This CDR3 region has 16 residues. The CDR3 sequence is CASSNDRFPRSYEQYF. In nucleotides, the CDR3 is TGTGCCAGCAGCAACGACAGGTTTCCTCGCTCCTACGAGCAGTACTTC.

The CDR3 here is CARGTEQSTDTQYF. The CDR3 bases are TGTGCCAGGGGGACAGAGCAAAGCACAGATACGCAGTATTTT. The chain joins TRBV2 to TRBJ2-3, with TRBD1 matching over 7 bases. J gave up 0 bases and V 9 bases, and 6 bases lay outside the gene matches. This CDR3 has 14 amino acids. Germline V lookup: CDR1 SNHLY, CDR2 FYNNEI.

The gene calls are TRBV18 and TRBJ2-1; D is perhaps TRBD1 (5 bases). This CDR3 is built from 15 residues. The germline V and J ends were trimmed by 3 bases and 0 bases, with 9 bases remaining between them. Per the germline V gene, CDR1 is KGHSH and CDR2 is LQKENI. The CDR3 sequence is CASSPQGGSYNEQFF. As DNA, the CDR3 is TGTGCCAGCTCACCCCAGGGCGGCTCCTACAATGAGCAGTTCTTC. Full variable domain (rest looked up from reference TRBV18 and TRBJ2-1): NAGVMQNPRHLVRRRGQEARLRCSPMKGHSHVYWYRQLPEEGLKFMVYLQKENIIDESGMPKERFSAEFPKEGPSILRIQQVVRGDSAAYFCASSPQGGSYNEQFFGPGTRLTVL.

The J gene is TRBJ2-1, the V gene TRBV2, with D perhaps TRBD2 (5 bases). The CDR3 covers 13 residues. Deletions cut 7 bases from V and 0 bases from J, with 7 bases between. Germline V CDR1 and CDR2: SNHLY, FYNNEI. In nucleotides, the CDR3 is TGTGCCAGCACGGGGTACTCCTACAATGAGCAGTTCTTC. It translates to CASTGYSYNEQFF.

The chain uses TRBV27 and TRBJ2-7; TRBD1 matches at 8 bases. The CDR3 contains 15 residues. V lost 5 bases and J lost 5; bases outside the gene matches: 11. The V gene's germline CDR1 is MNHEY and CDR2 SMNVEV (reference sequence). CDR3 DNA sequence: TGTGCCAGCAGTCAAAGCACAGGGGGGATCAACGAGCAGTACTTC. Protein sequence: CASSQSTGGINEQYF.

The chain joins TRBV6-2 or TRBV6-3 to TRBJ1-1, with unresolved D. The ends were cut back, 0 bases at V and 5 bases at J, with 7 bases in the middle. The CDR3 runs to 13 residues. The germline gives CDR1 MNHEY, CDR2 SVGEGT. The CDR3 reads CASSYSRNTEAFF. CDR3 nucleotides: TGTGCCAGCAGTTACTCGAGAAATACTGAAGCTTTCTTT.

This chain links TRBV11-2 with TRBJ2-1, with 11 positions matching TRBD2. The CDR3 is made up of 16 amino acids. Germline V lookup: CDR1 SGHAT, CDR2 FQNNGV. After removal of 2 bases from V and 2 bases from J, the junction contained 2 bases not matched to a gene. CDR3 nucleotide sequence: TGTGCCAGCAGCTTATTACTAGCGGGAGCCTACAATGAGCAGTTCTTC. Residues: CASSLLLAGAYNEQFF.

The J gene is TRBJ2-7, the V gene TRBV12-5; no definite D call. V shed 6 bases and J shed 5 bases, with 11 bases lying between them. CDR1 LGHNT and CDR2 FRNRAP come from the germline V gene. The CDR3 runs to 12 residues. CDR3 protein: CASGLRSDEQYF. For the CDR3, the DNA is TGTGCTAGTGGCCTCAGGTCCGACGAGCAGTACTTC.